Given below is one T cell receptor (beta chain) in context. This specimen comes from a study of blood T cell repertoires in COVID-19. Study context: The analysed material was cDNA or gDNA that came from T cells, B-cell-depleted T cells, or PBMCs.

Data came from immunoSEQ multiplex PCR; TCRdb stores just in-frame clones and leaves some out. The sample carries 350,000 or so clones, 80% to 90% recorded once. The V and J ends lost 3 bases and 5 bases, in that order; junction bases with no gene match: 15. CDR1 and CDR2 from the germline V gene are MGHRA and YSYEKL. CDR3 size: 18 residues. Sequencing was done on a sample of PBMCs or T cells enriched from blood (not recorded which). This TCR came from a woman in her thirties or forties with acute COVID-19. The chain couples TRBV4-1 to TRBJ2-1; 8 bases are a match to TRBD2. For the CDR3, the DNA is TGCGCCAGCAGCCAGATTCAGCGGGAGACTAGAAAGGACAATGAGCAGTTCTTC. It codes for CASSQIQRETRKDNEQFF.